The entry that follows covers one TCR beta chain sequence. CDR1 is LNHDA, CDR2 SQIVND, per germline (reference sequence). Trimming took off 5 bases at V and 3 bases at J, with 14 bases between the two ends. This CDR3 region has 15 residues. Participant-reported clinical history was the basis for cohort assignment. In the source study's methods: The authors estimated nucleated cell counts from reference gene primer amplification. Libraries were prepared by immunoSEQ multiplex PCR; TCRdb keeps only in-frame clonotypes and omits some of them. The V and J calls and the clone size are those of that table, but D and trimming were determined from the DNA. The sample has under 200,000 clones; roughly 82% are singletons. This sample is drawn from a study of blood T cell repertoires in COVID-19. Study-level information: The samples span acute and convalescent COVID-19 from the United States, Italy and Spain. The cDNA or gDNA used as material had been derived from T cells, B-cell-depleted T cells, or PBMCs.

The receptor comes from a woman aged 60-75 years with acute COVID-19. Material for sequencing was PBMCs or T cells enriched from blood (not recorded which). This chain joins TRBV19 and TRBJ2-4; TRBD1 is a possible D gene (5 bases). CDR3 sequence reads: CASSARAVGKNIQYF. The CDR3 coding sequence is TGTGCCAGTAGTGCCAGGGCTGTGGGCAAAAACATTCAGTACTTC.